The rows below give T cell receptor beta chains drawn from one sample of a study of blood T cells in healthy people across ages. Via MiXCR, TCRdb re-called the 5' RACE reads, giving one row per CDR3 protein. The sample has 700,000 to 950,000 distinct CDR3 sequences; about three fifths are singletons. What was sequenced was blood. These receptors originate from a young man in good health. Each CDR3 is given without its conserved first and last residue.

TRBJ2-3 TRBV6-6 ASSYVLTSGRHTQY
TRBJ2-1 TRBV7-3 ASSLAPEYEQF
TRBJ2-5 TRBV7-3 ASSLTAGLAGSATQY
TRBJ2-3 TRBV27 ASSLSLQFRRLTQY
TRBJ2-3 TRBV4-2 ASSQERGSGGPTDTQY
TRBJ2-1 TRBV7-2 ASSFSTPNEQF
. TRBV28 ASSRRPGQAVHEQY
TRBJ2-6 TRBV6-1 ASSGSGANVLT
TRBJ2-7 TRBV12-3/TRBV12-4 ASGTNSYEQY
TRBJ1-1 TRBV25-1 ASSEASEAF
TRBJ1-2 TRBV6-2/TRBV6-3 ASSYSRNRYGYT
TRBJ2-7 TRBV5-1 ASSLGLGVDYEQY
TRBJ2-5 TRBV29-1 SVSTWDTWETQY
TRBJ2-6 TRBV4-2 ASSQEGGYSGANVLT
TRBJ2-3 TRBV7-9 ASRVAAADTQY
TRBJ2-5 TRBV7-2 ASSRDRSGTQY
TRBJ2-6 TRBV12-3/TRBV12-4 ASSLGPGGAGANVLT
TRBJ2-5 TRBV15 ATSREIGESETQY
. TRBV27 ASRAGWHEQY
TRBJ2-1 TRBV4-2 ASSQAARDEQF
TRBJ2-5 TRBV4-2 ASSQDPGSETQY
TRBJ2-7 TRBV29-1 SVVFRATTYEQY
TRBJ1-1 TRBV29-1 SVCSGTGDTEAF
TRBJ2-3 TRBV9 ASSVAIGPLKSTQY
TRBJ2-3 TRBV10-3 ATGSSTDTQY
TRBJ2-1 TRBV20-1 SARDEPQSYNEQF
TRBJ2-1 TRBV4-1 ASSQGLADNEQF
TRBJ2-7 TRBV6-6 ASSYSGGHKSYEQY